This T cell receptor (beta chain) was captured in a study of STAT5B mutations in CD4+ large granular lymphocyte leukemia (dated by TCRdb to 2021 to 2024). With respect to the entire study: Among the healthy controls, the CDR3 'QG' motif was associated with a particular HLA allele. The study compared the TCRbeta repertoires of patients with CD4+ T-cell large granular lymphocyte leukemia against the TCRbeta repertoires of healthy blood donors. Flow cytometry performed on FACSCanto II or FACSVerse showed that the purified fractions had more than 95% purity among lymphocytes.

The healthy control group was made up of roughly 34 blood donors, and the Finnish Red Cross blood service supplied their buffy coats. All TCR-sequenced material derived from peripheral blood: patient blood samples and healthy donor buffy coats. Peripheral blood mononuclear cells were isolated by Ficoll-Hypaque gradient centrifugation. CD4+ cells were magnetically purified from the buffy coats of healthy controls. Genomic DNA was extracted using the Gentra Puregene Cell and Tissue kit, and a Qubit 2.0 fluorometer was used to quantify it. TCRbeta rearrangements were sequenced from genomic DNA using the immunoSEQ assay at survey resolution. The study's own analysis went as follows. In the TCR sequencing data, the smallest productive clonotype frequency that could be detected was 2.59 x 10-5. Only productive TCRbeta rearrangements, meaning sequences that were complete and in-frame, were kept for the analyses. Simpson clonality, calculated in the immunoSEQ Analyzer version 3.0, was used as the measure of sample clonality. Clones were binned by frequency as very rare, small, medium, large (1-20%) or hyperexpanded (>20%). OLGA 1.2.3 estimated generation probabilities, VDJtools produced V-gene circos plots, VDJdb was queried for specificities, and GLIPH identified CDR3 motifs. TCRdb stores this immuneACCESS table with in-frame sequences only. Part of the clones is absent; in the studies checked, under half of the shortfall reflects unresolved V genes, and no reason is known for the rest. V and J calls and clone size are given by that table; D and trimming were obtained from the DNA. Recorded for this sample are about 37,000 clones; 87% of them occurred a single time. The ten biggest clones cover around 3.3% of the sample.

The CDR3 contains 15 residues, cysteine and phenylalanine counted. CDR3 DNA only is kept here, 45 bases in frame from base 1. Via the germline V gene, CDR1 is SGHTA and CDR2 FQGNSA. V and J are truncated by 4 bases and 5 bases respectively, leaving an intervening sequence of 15 bases. On this clone: Its specific antigen is unknown. No clone much larger than this one lies a single base away; base qualities are absent.

The study at large found these results: The data were not HLA-matched, and the higher clonality in CD4+ T-LGLL than in CD8+ T-LGLL could be due to the relatively small sample size. Main leukemic clonotypes were private to each patient, although under 30% appeared at low frequency in other patients' non-leukemic repertoires. Enrichment of TRBV06-family usage was observed among the top patient clones (8/27) relative to healthy controls (2/35). CD4-sorted patient repertoires appeared more clonal than healthy CD4+ repertoires, and this difference persisted after removing the putative leukemic clones.

The receptor's source is a human donor in good health. The rearranged chain carries TRBV7-2 and TRBJ1-3; the D gene cannot be named for sure. The source material was CD4+ T cells from blood buffy coats. CDR3 loop: CASSSDLRVRNTIYF. At the DNA level, the sequence is TGTGCCAGCAGCTCCGACTTGAGGGTTAGAAACACCATATATTTT.